Below, 21 T cell receptor beta chains from the same sample are listed, as sequenced in a study of monozygotic twins with inflammatory bowel disease. TCRdb reprocessed the 5' RACE reads and keeps a single row for each CDR3 protein, giving no DNA. The sample data list under 200,000 distinct CDR3 sequences. Material: blood. The source of these receptors is a human donor with ulcerative colitis or Crohn's disease, or a healthy co-twin of an affected twin (not recorded which).

This sequence joins TRBV9 and TRBJ2-2; as DNA is missing, the TRBD1 call by TCRdb cannot be tested. The CDR3 is 16 amino acids. Germline V lookup: CDR1 SGDLS, CDR2 YYNGEE. CDR3 region: CASSVERGVNTGELFF.

The J gene is TRBJ2-7, the V gene TRBV5-1. This CDR3 region has 13 residues. Germline CDR1 is SGHRS and CDR2 is YFSETQ. CDR3 sequence reads: CASSHGTSYEQYF.

V usage is TRBV12-3 or TRBV12-4 and J usage is TRBJ1-5; TCRdb gives TRBD1 as the D gene, but with no DNA this cannot be confirmed. This CDR3 region has 11 residues. The chain's CDR3 is CASSQTGQQHF.

The chain has TRBV7-2 and TRBJ1-3; TCRdb's D gene call, TRBD1, goes unchecked for lack of DNA. The germline gives CDR1 SGHTA, CDR2 FQGNSA. This CDR3 has 17 residues. This chain's CDR3 is CASSSQITGGSGNTIYF. Full variable domain (missing parts from reference TRBV7-2 and TRBJ1-3): GAGVSQSPSNKVTEKGKDVELRCDPISGHTALYWYRQSLGQGLEFLIYFQGNSAPDKSGLPSDRFSAERTGGSVSTLTIQRTQQEDSAVYLCASSSQITGGSGNTIYFGEGSWLTVV.

This sequence joins TRBV6-5 and TRBJ2-1; TCRdb names TRBD1, which stays unverified in the absence of DNA. Germline lookup yields CDR1 MNHEY and CDR2 SVGAGI. CDR3 length: 17 residues. Here the CDR3 reads CASSYSDRLGLRNEQFF.

CDR3 loop: CASSARTGQETQYF. V and J are TRBV6-1 and TRBJ2-5; TCRdb proposes TRBD1, but this gene call is untestable without DNA. This CDR3 spans 14 amino acids. CDR1 and CDR2 (germline): MNHNS, SASEGT.

The chain links TRBV19 to TRBJ1-5; TCRdb proposes TRBD1, but this gene call is untestable without DNA. CDR1 and CDR2 (germline): LNHDA, SQIVND (reference sequence). The length of the CDR3 is 15 residues. The CDR3 spells CASSTQTGVLQPQHF.

The CDR3 sequence is CASSPRDRVYEQYF. The chain recombines TRBV7-9 with TRBJ2-7; absent DNA, TCRdb's TRBD1 call cannot be checked. Germline CDR1 and CDR2: SEHNR and FQNEAQ (reference sequence). The CDR3 loop spans 14 amino acids.

The V and J genes are TRBV7-3 and TRBJ1-2; TCRdb lists TRBD1, though no DNA is available to test this call. The CDR3 extends over 14 amino acids. Germline lookup yields CDR1 SGHTA and CDR2 FQGTGA. This chain's CDR3 is CASSLIAGDHGYTF. Based on the CDR3 plus reference TRBV7-3 and TRBJ1-2, the full variable domain is GAGVSQTPSNKVTEKGKYVELRCDPISGHTALYWYRQSLGQGPEFLIYFQGTGAADDSGLPNDRFFAVRPEGSVSTLKIQRTERGDSAVYLCASSLIAGDHGYTFGSGTRLTVV.

This chain connects TRBV6-1 to TRBJ1-1. The CDR3 is made up of 15 amino acids. The germline CDR1 and CDR2 sequences are MNHNS and SASEGT. CDR3 protein: CASSSGGAGDTEAFF.

The gene calls are TRBV18 and TRBJ2-5; TCRdb's assignment of TRBD1 cannot be checked, as there is no DNA. The CDR3 has 15 residues. CDR1 is KGHSH and CDR2 is LQKENI in the germline V gene. CDR3 sequence: CASSPLFRIQETQYF.

The J gene is TRBJ1-5, the V gene TRBV20-1; TCRdb proposes TRBD1, but this gene call is untestable without DNA. Per germline, CDR1 DFQATT and CDR2 SNEGSKA (reference sequence). The CDR3 runs 15 residues. This chain's CDR3 is CSARAAGQRNQPQHF.

The V call is TRBV20-1, the J call TRBJ1-1; TCRdb's assignment of TRBD1 cannot be checked, as there is no DNA. The CDR3 length is 15 residues. Germline loops: CDR1 DFQATT, CDR2 SNEGSKA (reference sequence). This chain's CDR3 is CSAPAGGSLNTEAFF.

The rearrangement uses TRBV6-6 and TRBJ1-3. Per germline, CDR1 MNHNY and CDR2 SVGAGI (reference sequence). The CDR3 covers 13 residues. The CDR3 sequence is CASSYSGGNTIYF.

The genes are TRBV7-6 and TRBJ2-5; as DNA is missing, the TRBD2 call by TCRdb cannot be tested. Germline V gene sequence: CDR1 SGHVS, CDR2 FNYEAQ. The length of the CDR3 is 16 residues. CDR3 residues: CASSIGTSGLQETQYF.

The CDR3 is CASTKQSSYEQYF. The V gene is TRBV12-3 or TRBV12-4, the J gene TRBJ2-7. The CDR3 has 13 residues.

V gene TRBV6-4 combines with J gene TRBJ1-1; the TCRdb D gene call, TRBD1, has no DNA to confirm it. Germline CDR1 reads MRHNA; CDR2 reads SNTAGT. CDR3 length: 14 residues. The CDR3 loop is CASRLTYRDTEAFF.

The J gene is TRBJ2-1, the V gene TRBV24-1; no DNA is available, so the TRBD1 call from TCRdb remains unchecked. The germline V gene has CDR1 KGHDR and CDR2 SFDVKD. The CDR3 totals 16 residues. This CDR3 is CATSDLRGEGRNEQFF.

The rearrangement links TRBV6-5 to TRBJ2-7; without DNA, the TCRdb call of TRBD1 cannot be checked. Germline V gene sequence: CDR1 MNHEY, CDR2 SVGAGI. The CDR3 covers 13 residues. The CDR3 is CASRGRGIYEQYF.

The V call is TRBV6-5, the J call TRBJ1-5; lacking DNA, the TRBD1 call made by TCRdb goes unchecked. CDR3 length: 16 amino acids. Germline V gives CDR1 MNHEY, CDR2 SVGAGI. CDR3 amino acids: CASSYDRGLSNQPQHF.

The chain uses TRBV28 and TRBJ2-1; the D call of TRBD2 rests on TCRdb alone, since no DNA is present to check it. The CDR3 covers 16 residues. Germline assignment: CDR1 MDHEN and CDR2 SYDVKM. CDR3 sequence: CASSLLAGGGGDEQFF. Complete variable domain (other parts from reference TRBV28 and TRBJ2-1): DVKVTQSSRYLVKRTGEKVFLECVQDMDHENMFWYRQDPGLGLRLIYFSYDVKMKEKGDIPEGYSVSREKKERFSLILESASTNQTSMYLCASSLLAGGGGDEQFFGPGTRLTVL.